The rows below give T cell receptor beta chains drawn from one sample of a study of T cell clones after liver transplantation. Generated by immunoSEQ multiplex PCR, the TCRdb table keeps only in-frame clones and is missing some. The sample has about 85,000 clones, roughly 82% seen once. The material was CD4+ T cells from blood, obtained 46 months after liver transplant. These TCRs come from a human patient who received a liver transplant. The graft donor may have given rise to some T cells. CDR3s include the opening cysteine and the closing phenylalanine or tryptophan. Fields, in order: J gene, V gene, D gene, clone size, CDR3 DNA, CDR3 protein. A D gene is named only where the DNA matches it firmly. A row's size may be missing; if present it is once, few, many or a size class.

>TRBJ2-5|TRBV29-1|-|-
TGCAGCGTTGATTCCACGGAGACCCAGTACTTC
CSVDSTETQYF
>TRBJ1-1|TRBV13|TRBD1|-
TGTGCCAGCAGCTTGGGTGGAGGGGGCCACACTGAAGCTTTCTTT
CASSLGGGGHTEAFF
>TRBJ1-2|TRBV2|-|-
TGTGCCAGCATTCCGGACAGCAGGAGAGCCTATGGCTACACCTTC
CASIPDSRRAYGYTF
>TRBJ2-3|TRBV5-1|-|-
TGCGCCAGCAGCTTATCTCTAGGCGATACGCAGTATTTT
CASSLSLGDTQYF
>TRBJ2-5|TRBV7-7|TRBD2|-
TGTGCCAGCAGCTTTGGGGGTGCGGGAGGTCAAGAGACCCAGTACTTC
CASSFGGAGGQETQYF
>TRBJ1-4|TRBV16|TRBD1|-
TGTGCCAGCAGCCTACCTACTCGGGACAGGGGGCGTGAAAAACTGTTTTTT
CASSLPTRDRGREKLFF
>TRBJ1-5|TRBV28|-|-
TGTGCCAGCAGTTTGGAGGTAGGGCCCCAGCATTTT
CASSLEVGPQHF
>TRBJ1-4|TRBV18|-|-
TGTGCCAGCTCGCCTGTTACCATGACTGAAAAACTGTTTTTT
CASSPVTMTEKLFF
>TRBJ2-7|TRBV20-1|-|few
TGCAGTGCTAAAGCGGACGAGCAGTACTTC
CSAKADEQYF
>TRBJ2-1|TRBV6-1|TRBD1|-
TGTGCCAGCAGACAGGGGTCCTACAATGAGCAGTTCTTC
CASRQGSYNEQFF
>TRBJ2-7|TRBV5-1|TRBD2|-
TGCGCCAGCAGCTTGGGGGTCGGCGGGAGGGGCGAGCAGTACTTC
CASSLGVGGRGEQYF
>TRBJ2-1|TRBV19|-|once
TGTGCCAGTAGTATAGACCGGGATGGGGGCTACCGAGGGGATGAGCAGTTCTTC
CASSIDRDGGYRGDEQFF
>TRBJ2-1|TRBV6-1|-|-
TGTGCCAGCAGTGGCAAGGGAGGCAATGAGCAGTTCTTC
CASSGKGGNEQFF
>TRBJ2-6|TRBV9|-|-
TGTGCCAGCAGCATACAAGGGTCAGGGGCCAACGTCCTGACTTTC
CASSIQGSGANVLTF
>TRBJ2-7|TRBV6-5|-|-
TGTGCCAGCAGAACTATTTCGACAGCCTCCTACGAGCAGTACTTC
CASRTISTASYEQYF
>TRBJ2-2|TRBV5-1|-|once
TGCGCCAGCAGCTTGGGCAGGGGTAACACCGGGGAGCTGTTTTTT
CASSLGRGNTGELFF
>TRBJ2-3|TRBV2|-|few
TGTGCCAGCAGTCGCCCCAGGGGAAGGGGACCCACAGATACGCAGTATTTT
CASSRPRGRGPTDTQYF
>TRBJ2-5|TRBV6-1|-|-
TGTGCCAGCAGTGAATTAGGGCTGGGAACTATCAACCGAGAGACCCAGTACTTC
CASSELGLGTINRETQYF
>TRBJ2-7|TRBV27|-|once
TGTGCCAGCAGTGAAAGGGGCTTGGCGGTACTAGAGGCCTACGAGCAGTACTTC
CASSERGLAVLEAYEQYF
>TRBJ1-1|TRBV7-9|TRBD1|-
TGTGCCAGCATCGACAGGGGCCGAAACACTGAAGCTTTCTTT
CASIDRGRNTEAFF
>TRBJ2-2|TRBV9|TRBD2|-
TGTGCCAGCAGCCTCTCCCTGACTAGCGGGAACACCGGGGAGCTGTTTTTT
CASSLSLTSGNTGELFF
>TRBJ2-5|TRBV5-1|TRBD2|-
TGCGCCAGCAGCTTGGAGGGACTAGCGGGCCAAGAGACCCAGTACTTC
CASSLEGLAGQETQYF
>TRBJ2-1|TRBV29-1|TRBD2|-
TGCAGCGTTGGGGGGACTAGCGGGAGGATGGATGAGCAGTTCTTC
CSVGGTSGRMDEQFF
>TRBJ1-2|TRBV19|TRBD1|-
TGTGCCAGTAGTACTCTTCCGGGACAGGGGAACTATGGCTACACCTTC
CASSTLPGQGNYGYTF
>TRBJ2-7|TRBV4-1|-|once
TGCGCCAGCAGCCAGCGGGACAGCGACTTCTACGAGCAGTACTTC
CASSQRDSDFYEQYF
>TRBJ2-3|TRBV11-2|-|-
TGTGCCAGCAGCTTAGATACTAGCCGCACGCAGTATTTT
CASSLDTSRTQYF
>TRBJ1-1|TRBV28|-|-
TGTGCCAGCAGGGGGGGTTACACTGAAGCTTTCTTT
CASRGGYTEAFF
>TRBJ2-1|TRBV19|TRBD1|-
TGTGCCAGTAGTCGGACAGGGACCAATGAGCAGTTCTTC
CASSRTGTNEQFF
>TRBJ2-5|TRBV7-8|TRBD1|-
TGTGCCACCGGGGGACAGGGGATTTGGGAGACCCAGTACTTC
CATGGQGIWETQYF
>TRBJ1-1|TRBV27|-|few
TGTGCCAGCAGTTTATCGATCGGGGGGGGAGCTTTCTTT
CASSLSIGGGAFF
>TRBJ1-2|TRBV5-1|TRBD1|-
TGCGCCAGCAGCCGAGGGCAGGGGGCAGGAAACTATGGCTACACCTTC
CASSRGQGAGNYGYTF
>TRBJ2-1|TRBV11-2|TRBD2|once
TGTGCCAGCAGCAGTAGCGGGAGAGGCGCCTACAATGAGCAGTTCTTC
CASSSSGRGAYNEQFF
>TRBJ2-1|TRBV27|TRBD2|once
TGTGCCAGCAGTTTAACCAACTTAGCGGGGGTTTCCTACAATGAGCAGTTCTTC
CASSLTNLAGVSYNEQFF
>TRBJ2-1|TRBV5-4|TRBD2|-
TGTGCCAGCAGCACGGGACTAGCGGAGTACAATGAGCAGTTCTTC
CASSTGLAEYNEQFF
>TRBJ2-5|TRBV19|TRBD2|-
TGTGCCAGTAGTAGCCCCGGGACTAGCAAAGGGACCCAGTACTTC
CASSSPGTSKGTQYF
>TRBJ2-7|TRBV21-1|-|once
TGTGCCAGCAACCTATCGAAACCCTACGAGCAGTACTTC
CASNLSKPYEQYF
>TRBJ1-1|TRBV7-2|-|-
TGTGCCAGCAGCTTAAAACTCACTGAAGCTTTCTTT
CASSLKLTEAFF
>TRBJ1-1|TRBV29-1|-|-
TGCAGCGTTGGTGGGGGGCCGGGGGGCACTGAAGCTTTCTTT
CSVGGGPGGTEAFF
>TRBJ2-1|TRBV4-3|-|-
TGCGCCAGCAGCCAAGATTCCGGGCAAAGGAGTAATGAGCAGTTCTTC
CASSQDSGQRSNEQFF
>TRBJ2-1|TRBV6-4|-|-
TGTGCCAGCAGTGTGGGGTACTCCTACAATGAGCAGTTCTTC
CASSVGYSYNEQFF
>TRBJ1-5|TRBV19|TRBD1|-
TGTGCCAGTTACCCGAAGACAGGGTTAATCGGTCAGCCCCAGCATTTT
CASYPKTGLIGQPQHF
>TRBJ1-1|TRBV19|TRBD1|-
TGTGCCAGTAGTGGACCGGGACAGATATTTTTGAACACTGAAGCTTTCTTT
CASSGPGQIFLNTEAFF
>TRBJ2-3|TRBV2|TRBD2|-
TGTGCCAGCGAACCCAGGGCGGGGGGCACAGATACGCAGTATTTT
CASEPRAGGTDTQYF
>TRBJ2-5|TRBV28|-|-
TGTGCCAGCAGTTTGCGACAGGCTATGGAGACCCAGTACTTC
CASSLRQAMETQYF
>TRBJ2-7|TRBV5-1|TRBD2|-
TGCGCCAGCAGCACCGGGACTAGCGGGAGGGCGGCCGACGAGCAGTACTTC
CASSTGTSGRAADEQYF
>TRBJ1-1|TRBV28|-|few
TGTGCCAGCAGTTCCTACAGCTTGAACACTGAAGCTTTCTTT
CASSSYSLNTEAFF
>TRBJ2-7|TRBV25-1|-|-
TGTGCCAGCGGTTGGGGGGGCAGGCGCCTCCTCGAGCAGTACTTC
CASGWGGRRLLEQYF
>TRBJ2-3|TRBV5-1|-|-
TGCGCCAGCAGCTTGGCGGAGTCCACCCAGTTGGATACGCAGTATTTT
CASSLAESTQLDTQYF
>TRBJ2-5|TRBV7-6|-|few
TGTGCCAGCAGCTTAGAGGGTCCAGGCTTCGGGACCCAGTACTTC
CASSLEGPGFGTQYF
>TRBJ1-3|TRBV15|-|-
TGTGCCACCAGCAGAGATTTAACCTCTGGAAACACCATATATTTT
CATSRDLTSGNTIYF
>TRBJ1-2|TRBV6-6|-|-
TGTGCCAGCAGTTGGACAGCATATGGCTACACCTTC
CASSWTAYGYTF
>TRBJ1-1|TRBV7-9|TRBD1|-
TGTGCCAGCAGCTTCGGACAGGGTGTAGCTTTCTTT
CASSFGQGVAFF
>TRBJ2-1|TRBV19|TRBD2|-
TGTGCCAGTAGCCCCGGGACTAGCGGGGTTCGCGAGCAGTTCTTC
CASSPGTSGVREQFF
>TRBJ2-1|TRBV29-1|TRBD2|once
TGCAGCGCCAGGGGGCTAGCGGGAGGTGTGCAGTTCTTC
CSARGLAGGVQFF